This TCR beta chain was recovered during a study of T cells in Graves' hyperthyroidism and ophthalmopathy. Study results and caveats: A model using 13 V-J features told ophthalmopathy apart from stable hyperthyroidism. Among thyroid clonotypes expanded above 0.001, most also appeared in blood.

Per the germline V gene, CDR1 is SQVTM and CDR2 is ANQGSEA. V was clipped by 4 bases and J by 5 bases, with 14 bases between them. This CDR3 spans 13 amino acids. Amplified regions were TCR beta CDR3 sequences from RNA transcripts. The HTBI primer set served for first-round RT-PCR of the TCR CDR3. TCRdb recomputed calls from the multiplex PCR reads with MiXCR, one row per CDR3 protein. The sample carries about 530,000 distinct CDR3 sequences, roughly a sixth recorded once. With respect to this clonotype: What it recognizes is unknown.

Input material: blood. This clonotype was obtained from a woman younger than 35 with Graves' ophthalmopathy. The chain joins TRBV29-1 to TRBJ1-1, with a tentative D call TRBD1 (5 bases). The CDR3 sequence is CSVVSGGRTEAFF. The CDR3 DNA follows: TGCAGCGTTGTTTCGGGGGGAAGGACTGAAGCTTTCTTT.